This paragraph reports one T cell receptor (beta chain). Its antigen is unknown. Sequencing was performed with immunoSEQ multiplex PCR; in TCRdb, only in-frame clones are kept and a portion is missing. The repertoire holds some 93,000 clones, with 89% as singletons. The sample comes from a study of PD-1 blockade in classical Hodgkin lymphoma. V shed 3 bases, J shed 4 bases, and the junction held 5 bases outside the gene matches. CDR3 size: 14 residues. The germline CDR1 and CDR2 sequences are KGHSH and LQKENI. Study results and caveats: Newly diagnosed patients and complete responders had comparable diversity at baseline. Relapsed/refractory patients reportedly had lower baseline diversity than newly diagnosed patients. There was a significant rise in CD4+ TCR diversity by C4D1, with no such rise for CD8+.

Relapse was seen in all patients after autologous stem cell transplantation, and brentuximab vedotin exposure was variable. Classifying best responses yielded complete response, partial response or progressive disease. This receptor was obtained from a human donor with classical Hodgkin lymphoma. This specimen was peripheral blood mononuclear cells (PBMCs), taken before the second cycle of nivolumab. V usage is TRBV18 and J usage is TRBJ2-7; the match to TRBD1 covers 8 bases. The DNA of the CDR3 is TGTGCCAGCTCACCGCCGACAGGGGTGTACGAGCAGTACTTC. It is translated as CASSPPTGVYEQYF.